The 10 T cell receptor beta chains given below trace back to one sample, sequenced in a study of T cell responses to AZD1222 COVID-19 vaccine. Sequencing used immunoSEQ multiplex PCR; TCRdb keeps in-frame clones, though not all of them. Here the sample spans 72,000 or so clones, roughly nine tenths being singletons. The specimen was peripheral blood, collected on day 0 of AZD1222 vaccination. These receptors all come from an adult in good health.

The rearrangement joins TRBV10-2 to TRBJ2-3; 10 bases line up with TRBD2. V dropped 3 bases and J dropped 4; count of bases not matched to a gene: 1. CDR1 and CDR2 from the germline V gene are WSHSY and SAAADI. This CDR3 is 14 amino acids long. The CDR3 sequence is CASSESGGADTQYF. CDR3 coding DNA: TGCGCCAGCAGTGAAAGCGGGGGGGCAGATACGCAGTATTTT.

The chain recombines TRBV5-5 with TRBJ1-2; 7 bases align to TRBD1. The trim removed 4 bases at V and 1 base at J, leaving 4 bases unmatched. Germline CDR1 reads SGHKS; CDR2 reads YYEKEE (reference sequence). This CDR3 is 14 amino acids long. The CDR3 sequence: CASSPGQSNYGYTF. CDR3 DNA: TGTGCCAGCAGCCCGGGACAGAGTAACTATGGCTACACCTTC.

This clone appeared a single time. Compared with germline, one end of the junction differs, possibly owing to a read error. The rearrangement joins TRBV5-1 to TRBJ2-7, with D possibly TRBD1 on 6 matching bases. This CDR3 is 16 amino acids long. Germline lookup yields CDR1 SGHRS and CDR2 YFSETQ. In DNA form, the CDR3 reads TGCGCCAGCAGCTTGGCCGGGGCAGGGGCCCCCCCCTTGCTAAACTTC. It yields the protein CASSLAGAGAPPLLNF.

V gene TRBV10-3 combines with J gene TRBJ1-2; D is undetermined. From germline, CDR1 is ENHRY and CDR2 SYGVKD. CDR3 length: 15 amino acids. The V end was cut by 3 bases, the J end by 8 bases, with 19 bases between. Here the CDR3 reads CAISEIIRRVEGYTF. The DNA for the CDR3 is TGTGCCATCAGTGAAATTATCAGGCGGGTGGAGGGCTACACCTTC.

The chain carries TRBV6-1 and TRBJ2-7; D is unclear. Germline V gene lookup returns CDR1 MNHNS and CDR2 SASEGT. Between the trimmed V and J ends, which lost 2 bases and 4 bases, there was a span of 6 bases. The CDR3 covers 12 residues. The CDR3 sequence: CASSETTYEQYF. In nucleotides, the CDR3 is TGTGCCAGCAGTGAAACCACGTACGAGCAGTACTTC.

The chain joins TRBV20-1 to TRBJ2-5, with D possibly being TRBD1 (6 bases). The CDR3 spans 12 residues. V lost 3 bases to trimming and J lost 5 bases, with 10 bases between them. Germline CDR1 and CDR2: DFQATT and SNEGSKA (reference sequence). CDR3 amino acids: CSASGGGETQYF. CDR3 nucleotides: TGCAGTGCTAGTGGGGGCGGGGAGACCCAGTACTTC.

V and J are TRBV6-1 and TRBJ2-2; D is perhaps TRBD1 (6 bases). The CDR3 has 15 amino acids. Germline V lookup: CDR1 MNHNS, CDR2 SASEGT. The V gene lost 1 base and the J gene lost 4 bases, with 10 bases spanning the gap. The CDR3, as DNA: TGTGCCAGCAGTGAAGGGGGGCTGGCCACCGGGGAGCTGTTTTTT. Amino acid sequence: CASSEGGLATGELFF.

The genes are TRBV6-1 and TRBJ1-5; D possibly corresponds to TRBD1 (6 bases). This CDR3 spans 14 amino acids. Per the germline V gene, CDR1 is MNHNS and CDR2 is SASEGT. Trimming removed 2 bases from V and 6 bases from J, with 11 bases in between. The CDR3 bases are TGTGCCAGCAGTGAAAGGGCAGGGGCTCAGCCCCAGCATTTT. Translating it yields CASSERAGAQPQHF.

The V and J genes are TRBV10-1 and TRBJ2-7; D is unclear. Deletions cut 10 bases from V and 4 bases from J, with 20 bases between. Germline CDR1 WNHNN, CDR2 SYGVQD (reference sequence). The CDR3 spans 14 residues. The CDR3: CATPTRVLTYEQYF. The CDR3 DNA follows: TGCGCCACCCCTACCCGAGTTCTCACGTACGAGCAGTACTTC.

CDR3 DNA: TGTGCCAGCAGCCATCGAGTGGGCACTGAAGCTTTCTTT. The encoded protein is CASSHRVGTEAFF. The gene calls are TRBV3-1 (or the pseudogene TRBV3-2) and TRBJ1-1; D not resolved. The CDR3 loop spans 13 amino acids. Trimming took 3 bases from V and 4 from J, leaving 9 bases between them. Germline CDR1 and CDR2: LGHDT and YNNKEL (reference sequence).